This T cell receptor (beta chain) was documented in a study of cytomegalovirus exposure and HLA in healthy donors. In the study overall: Earlier sequencing of about 179 million T cells yielded around 120 million unique TCR beta sequences.

CDR1 and CDR2 from the germline V gene are SGHVS and FNYEAQ. This CDR3 has 15 residues. The V segment lost 5 bases and the J segment 2 bases; nucleotides outside the gene matches: 3. In this sample, this clone turned up once. Its specificity is unknown. The primer mix had 60 Vbeta and 13 Jbeta primers. The method was immunoSEQ multiplex PCR; TCRdb's version includes in-frame clones alone and lacks a portion of them. Among 100,000 to 150,000 clones listed, 83% were seen once. Study results and limitations: TCR beta chain V- and J-gene trimming was linked, in a later analysis, to a missense variant in DCLRE1C.

This TCR derives from a man aged 18 to 29 in good health and CMV-seropositive. The chain couples TRBV7-6 to TRBJ2-3; 11 bases map to TRBD1. The sample was PBMCs. The DNA for the CDR3 is TGTGCCAGCAGCAGGACAGGGGGCGCCACAGATACGCAGTATTTT. This encodes CASSRTGGATDTQYF.